This T cell receptor (beta chain) appears in the sequencing data of a study of T cell responses to AZD1222 COVID-19 vaccine. General study points: The donor group comprised mostly white British people and more females; the analysis possibly underestimated clonal diversity. Reportedly, close to half of spike-specific TCRs are directed against unmutated variant regions. The study identified only 6 or 7 AZD1222 recipients as seropositive at baseline.

CDR1 and CDR2 from the germline V gene are MGHRA and YSYEKL. V lost 3 bases, J lost 7 bases, and 13 bases lay in between. CDR3 length: 15 amino acids. Concerning this clone: Its antigen is not identified.

TCRdb's table, derived via immunoSEQ multiplex PCR, lists solely in-frame clones and lacks some. The table has 130,000 or so clones, more than 65% seen once. Second doses were pooled across both intervals (about 4 or about 12 weeks). This sequence was found in an adult who received the AZD1222 COVID-19 vaccine. The chain couples TRBV4-1 to TRBJ1-6; D is unresolved. The starting material was peripheral blood, obtained 28 days after the second AZD1222 dose. In nucleotides, the CDR3 is TGCGCCAGCAGCCAGCAGGACCTAGGGAATTCACCCCTCCACTTT. It is translated as CASSQQDLGNSPLHF.